This passage covers 30 T cell receptor beta chains from one sample sequenced in a study of cytomegalovirus exposure and HLA in healthy donors. It was with 60 Vbeta and 13 Jbeta primers that the PCR ran. Clones were read by immunoSEQ multiplex PCR, and TCRdb kept only the in-frame ones, dropping some. This table holds about 190,000 clones, 65% to 85% found once. Sequencing was done on a sample of PBMCs. These receptors were collected from a man in his forties or fifties in good health and CMV-seronegative.

This clone has more than one count but fewer than ten. The rearrangement uses TRBV11-3 and TRBJ2-1; no clear D gene. The V gene's germline CDR1 is SGHNT and CDR2 YENEEA. The CDR3 covers 13 residues. With 1 base removed from V and 3 bases from J, the gap between germline ends came to 4 bases. The CDR3 bases are TGTGCCAGCAGCTTAGGTAACTACAATGAGCAGTTCTTC. This codes for CASSLGNYNEQFF.

The J gene is TRBJ2-3, the V gene TRBV27; D might be TRBD2 (6 bases). This CDR3 has 16 residues. V was trimmed by 5 bases and J by 4 bases, leaving 19 bases between them. From germline, CDR1 is MNHEY and CDR2 SMNVEV (reference sequence). The CDR3 region has the DNA TGTGCCAGCAGTGATTGGGGGGATAACTCGCCAGATACGCAGTATTTT. Encoded protein: CASSDWGDNSPDTQYF.

The rearrangement uses TRBV13 and TRBJ2-3; no definite D call. Trimming left V 1 base short and J 7 bases short, with 21 bases between. The CDR3 runs to 17 residues. Germline CDR1 PRHDT, CDR2 FYEKMQ (reference sequence). In DNA, the CDR3 is TGTGCCAGCAGCTTAGAGCCCGCGAGCCCCAGCGTTAATACGCAGTATTTT. Amino acid sequence: CASSLEPASPSVNTQYF. Combining the CDR3 with reference TRBV13 and TRBJ2-3 gives the whole variable domain AAGVIQSPRHLIKEKRETATLKCYPIPRHDTVYWYQQGPGQDPQFLISFYEKMQSDKGSIPDRFSAQQFSDYHSELNMSSLELGDSALYFCASSLEPASPSVNTQYFGPGTRLTVL.

The chain employs TRBV9 and TRBJ2-6; a possible D gene is TRBD1 (6 bases). The V gene lost 7 bases and the J gene lost 2 bases, with 7 bases spanning the gap. The CDR3 is made up of 13 amino acids. Germline V gene sequence: CDR1 SGDLS, CDR2 YYNGEE. In DNA form, the CDR3 reads TGTGCCAGCTGGACAGCTGGGGCCAACGTCCTGACTTTC. Amino acids: CASWTAGANVLTF.

The sample holds one count of this clone. V gene TRBV27 combines with J gene TRBJ2-7, with 7 bases matching TRBD1. With V trimmed by 6 bases and J by 3 bases, 11 bases remained unmatched. This CDR3 spans 15 amino acids. Per the germline V gene, CDR1 is MNHEY and CDR2 is SMNVEV (reference sequence). CDR3: CASSPQRRQGYEQYF. The CDR3 DNA sequence: TGTGCCAGCAGCCCACAGAGGCGACAGGGCTACGAGCAGTACTTC.

The chain has TRBV5-6 and TRBJ1-5, with D possibly being TRBD1 (5 bases). Germline-derived CDR1 and CDR2 are SGHDT and YYEEEE. V was clipped by 4 bases and J by 6 bases, with 14 bases between them. CDR3 length equals 14 residues. This CDR3 is CASSATLGGQPQHF. DNA of the CDR3: TGTGCCAGCAGCGCAACCCTCGGGGGTCAGCCCCAGCATTTT.

In DNA, the CDR3 is TGTGCCAGCAGCGCCATCGCCGGGACAGTAGATTCACCCCTCCACTTT. It codes for CASSAIAGTVDSPLHF. The chain joins TRBV9 to TRBJ1-6; 7 positions agree with TRBD1. The germline CDR1 and CDR2 sequences are SGDLS and YYNGEE. The CDR3 is made up of 16 amino acids. The V and J ends lost 3 bases and 8 bases, in that order; junction bases with no gene match: 11.

DNA of the CDR3: TGTGCCAGCAGTGAATTGATCGTTGGGGAGGGTGGCTACACCTTC. Translating it yields CASSELIVGEGGYTF. The rearrangement uses TRBV6-1 and TRBJ1-2; D not resolved. V lost 2 bases to trimming and J lost 7 bases, with 17 bases between them. From germline, CDR1 is MNHNS and CDR2 SASEGT. The length of the CDR3 is 15 residues.

The chain combines TRBV9 with TRBJ1-1, with 10 bases that match TRBD1. The germline CDR1 and CDR2 sequences are SGDLS and YYNGEE. J gave up 3 bases and V 0 bases, and 2 bases lay outside the gene matches. There are 15 residues in the CDR3. CDR3 loop: CASSVGGTGDTEAFF. In DNA, the CDR3 is TGTGCCAGCAGCGTAGGGGGGACAGGGGACACTGAAGCTTTCTTT.

This rearrangement joins TRBV7-6 to TRBJ2-6, with TRBD2 as a possible D gene (5 bases). The CDR3 is 17 residues long. In germline, CDR1 is SGHVS, CDR2 FNYEAQ. V lost 6 bases and J 4 bases, leaving 19 bases between the germline ends. In DNA, the CDR3 is TGTGCCAGCAGTCACTCCAGCGCCACGGGAGGGGCCAACGTCCTGACTTTC. Translating it yields CASSHSSATGGANVLTF.

As regards this clone: Additional DNA sequences in this sample encode the identical CDR3. The chain is built from TRBV9 and TRBJ2-5, with 7 nucleotides matching TRBD2. The CDR3 contains 13 residues. Germline V gene sequence: CDR1 SGDLS, CDR2 YYNGEE. With V trimmed by 3 bases and J by 1 base, 0 bases remained unmatched. The CDR3 region is CASSGGGQETQYF. For the CDR3, the DNA is TGTGCCAGCAGCGGGGGGGGCCAAGAGACCCAGTACTTC.

The rearrangement uses TRBV5-1 and TRBJ2-7; 7 bases align to TRBD1. This CDR3 contains 13 residues. J lost 4 bases, V lost 2 bases, and 3 bases had no gene match. Germline V gene data show CDR1 as SGHRS and CDR2 as YFSETQ. The CDR3 region is CASSFGTEYEQYF. CDR3 coding DNA: TGCGCCAGCAGCTTCGGGACAGAATACGAGCAGTACTTC. Supplemented by reference TRBV5-1 and TRBJ2-7, the full variable domain reads KAGVTQTPRYLIKTRGQQVTLSCSPISGHRSVSWYQQTPGQGLQFLFEYFSETQRNKGNFPGRFSGRQFSNSRSEMNVSTLELGDSALYLCASSFGTEYEQYFGPGTRLTVT.

This clone was detected once. The CDR3 here is CASSYDNRDNQPQHF. DNA for the CDR3: TGCGCCAGCAGCTACGATAACAGGGACAATCAGCCCCAGCATTTT. J is TRBJ1-5 and V is TRBV5-1; the D gene is possibly TRBD1 (6 bases). Between the trimmed V and J ends, which lost 3 bases and 3 bases, there was a span of 13 bases. This CDR3 spans 15 amino acids. Germline V CDR1 and CDR2: SGHRS, YFSETQ.

The V call is TRBV5-6, the J call TRBJ2-1; TRBD2 matches 11 bases. Germline trimming cut 0 bases from V and 8 bases from J; bases unmatched to any gene: 4. Looked up from germline, CDR1 is SGHDT and CDR2 is YYEEEE. CDR3 size: 15 residues. CDR3 DNA sequence: TGTGCCAGCAGCTTGGTTAGCGGGGGGGCCCATGAGCAGTTCTTC. Protein sequence: CASSLVSGGAHEQFF.

This sequence joins TRBV10-1 and TRBJ2-2; D is uncertain. This CDR3 comprises 13 residues. The ends were cut back, 6 bases at V and 6 bases at J, with 11 bases in the middle. The germline V gene has CDR1 WNHNN and CDR2 SYGVQD (reference sequence). The CDR3 coding sequence is TGCGCCAGCAGCGCATCGGTCGCCGGGGAGCTGTTTTTT. This sequence encodes CASSASVAGELFF.

The chain is built from TRBV9 and TRBJ2-3; a weak D match, TRBD1 (5 bases). This CDR3 contains 15 residues. V shed 3 bases and J shed 1 base, with 12 bases lying between them. The V gene's germline CDR1 is SGDLS and CDR2 YYNGEE. Here the CDR3 DNA reads TGTGCCAGCAGCGCGAGACAGTCAGGCACAGATACGCAGTATTTT. This translates into CASSARQSGTDTQYF.

V is TRBV4-3 and J is TRBJ1-5; 7 bases agree with TRBD1. CDR1 LGHNA and CDR2 YSLEER come from the germline V gene. The CDR3 runs 15 residues. The V gene end was trimmed by 1 base and the J gene end by 6 bases; junction bases not matched to a gene: 6. The CDR3 is CASSQGGQGVQPQHF. The CDR3 coding sequence is TGCGCCAGCAGCCAAGGGGGGCAGGGGGTTCAGCCCCAGCATTTT.

The rearrangement joins TRBV5-1 to TRBJ2-6; D not resolved. Trimming removed 0 bases at V and 0 bases at J, with 7 bases between. Per the germline V gene, CDR1 is SGHRS and CDR2 is YFSETQ. This CDR3 comprises 16 residues. The CDR3 DNA reads TGCGCCAGCAGCTTGGCCTTCGTCTCTGGGGCCAACGTCCTGACTTTC. Protein sequence: CASSLAFVSGANVLTF.

The chain combines TRBV7-2 with TRBJ2-7; maybe TRBD1 (6 bases). The CDR3 runs to 15 residues. Between the trimmed V and J ends, which lost 2 bases and 2 bases, there was a span of 13 bases. CDR1 and CDR2 from the germline V gene are SGHTA and FQGNSA. The CDR3 here is CASSLQGLFTYEQYF. CDR3 nucleotide sequence: TGTGCCAGCAGCTTACAGGGGCTCTTTACCTACGAGCAGTACTTC. The full variable domain, in which reference TRBV7-2 and TRBJ2-7 provide the parts outside the CDR3, is GAGVSQSPSNKVTEKGKDVELRCDPISGHTALYWYRQSLGQGLEFLIYFQGNSAPDKSGLPSDRFSAERTGGSVSTLTIQRTQQEDSAVYLCASSLQGLFTYEQYFGPGTRLTVT.

This rearrangement joins TRBV27 to TRBJ2-7; D might be TRBD1 (5 bases). Trimming left V 5 bases short and J 1 base short, with 12 bases between. The germline V gene encodes CDR1 MNHEY and CDR2 SMNVEV (reference sequence). This CDR3 has 14 amino acids. The DNA of the CDR3 is TGTGCCAGCAGTCCTAGGGGTCGATCCTACGAGCAGTACTTC. It translates to CASSPRGRSYEQYF.

This chain links TRBV14 with TRBJ2-5, with a weak D call TRBD1 (6 bases). Germline V CDR1 and CDR2: SGHDN, FVKESK. The CDR3 extends over 17 amino acids. V was clipped by 4 bases and J by 5 bases, with 23 bases between them. This chain's CDR3 is CASSPRRDTTSVETQYF. The CDR3 DNA follows: TGTGCCAGCAGCCCGCGTAGGGACACAACGTCGGTGGAGACCCAGTACTTC.

This clone has only one observation. The chain links TRBV10-2 to TRBJ2-1; 10 bases map to TRBD2. V was clipped by 8 bases and J by 10 bases; unmatched bases: 14. Per germline, CDR1 WSHSY and CDR2 SAAADI. This CDR3 is 15 amino acids long. The CDR3 protein is CASCQASGGAWEQFF. In nucleotides, the CDR3 is TGCGCCAGCTGTCAAGCCAGCGGGGGGGCATGGGAGCAGTTCTTC.

V is TRBV6-1 and J is TRBJ2-4; D not certain. The CDR3 extends over 20 amino acids. Trimming pared 0 bases from V and 0 bases from J, leaving 21 bases between. Germline lookup yields CDR1 MNHNS and CDR2 SASEGT. The CDR3 is CASSEALLFRQTLAKNIQYF. CDR3 coding DNA: TGTGCCAGCAGTGAAGCGCTTCTCTTTAGGCAGACTTTAGCCAAAAACATTCAGTACTTC.

The chain joins TRBV7-8 to TRBJ2-2; D possibly corresponds to TRBD1 (5 bases). The V gene's germline CDR1 is SGHVS and CDR2 FQNEAQ. The CDR3 sequence is 16 residues long. The V and J ends lost 1 base and 5 bases respectively, with 14 bases between them. CDR3 loop: CASSLGGQATTGELFF. The CDR3 nucleotides read TGTGCCAGCAGCTTAGGCGGACAAGCGACTACCGGGGAGCTGTTTTTT.

CDR3 sequence: CASSLAGQLNQPQHF. The DNA for the CDR3 is TGCGCCAGCAGCTTGGCGGGACAGCTCAATCAGCCCCAGCATTTT. The genes are TRBV5-1 and TRBJ1-5; 7 bases line up with TRBD1. Germline CDR1 reads SGHRS; CDR2 reads YFSETQ. The CDR3 loop spans 15 amino acids. The V segment lost 0 bases and the J segment 3 bases; nucleotides outside the gene matches: 3.

The rearrangement uses TRBV6-5 and TRBJ1-2; a weak D match, TRBD1 (5 bases). The CDR3 totals 15 residues. Germline V gene sequence: CDR1 MNHEY, CDR2 SVGAGI. The V end lost 0 bases, the J end lost 6 bases, and 14 bases lay between the germline ends. The CDR3 loop reads CASSYSPGPQHGYTF. DNA for the CDR3: TGTGCCAGCAGTTACTCACCAGGGCCCCAACATGGCTACACCTTC.

The CDR3 loop reads CASSVGGGDNGYTF. The CDR3 nucleotides are TGTGCCAGCAGCGTAGGTGGGGGCGATAACGGCTACACCTTC. J is TRBJ1-2 and V is TRBV9, with D possibly TRBD1 on 6 matching bases. V lost 0 bases and J lost 8, with 14 bases in between. The germline CDR1 and CDR2 sequences are SGDLS and YYNGEE. CDR3 size: 14 residues.

The rearrangement joins TRBV13 to TRBJ2-7, with TRBD2 matching 10 bases. The CDR3 has 13 amino acids. The V gene end was trimmed by 8 bases and the J gene end by 4 bases; junction bases not matched to a gene: 5. Per germline, CDR1 PRHDT and CDR2 FYEKMQ (reference sequence). This CDR3 reads CASAKRGGYEQYF. The DNA of the CDR3 is TGTGCCAGCGCGAAGCGGGGGGGATACGAGCAGTACTTC.

This chain connects TRBV11-2 to TRBJ1-6; tentative D call: TRBD1 (5 bases). Looked up from germline, CDR1 is SGHAT and CDR2 is FQNNGV. The CDR3 sequence is 15 residues long. Trimming left V 5 bases short and J 4 bases short, with 12 bases between. CDR3 amino acids: CASSEDSSYNSPLHF. In DNA form, the CDR3 reads TGTGCCAGCAGCGAAGACAGCTCTTATAATTCACCCCTCCACTTT.

The chain carries TRBV19 and TRBJ1-1; D is undetermined. The germline CDR1 and CDR2 sequences are LNHDA and SQIVND (reference sequence). The CDR3 contains 12 residues. With 5 bases removed from V and 6 bases from J, the gap between germline ends came to 10 bases. The CDR3: CASSWGGAEAFF. Written as DNA, the CDR3 is TGTGCCAGTAGTTGGGGAGGCGCTGAAGCTTTCTTT. The full variable domain, completed using reference TRBV19 and TRBJ1-1, is DGGITQSPKYLFRKEGQNVTLSCEQNLNHDAMYWYRQDPGQGLRLIYYSQIVNDFQKGDIAEGYSVSREKKESFPLTVTSAQKNPTAFYLCASSWGGAEAFFGQGTRLTVV.